These T cell receptor beta chains were read from a single sample in a study of CD8 T cells in ankylosing spondylitis. From the 5' RACE reads, TCRdb called clonotypes with MiXCR, one entry per CDR3 protein. The sample gives about 500,000 distinct CDR3 sequences, approximately 5% of which show up once; around 3.5% is in the top ten. Sequenced input: blood, either unsorted or a sorted T cell fraction (not recorded which). All receptors come from a male donor with ankylosing spondylitis. CDR3s include the opening cysteine and the closing phenylalanine or tryptophan. The order of the fields is clone size, J gene, V gene, D gene, CDR3 protein, CDR3 DNA. D genes are given only for firm matches. Not every row has a clone size; where given, it reads once, few, many or a size class.

clone_size: many
j_call: TRBJ2-2
v_call: TRBV5-1
d_call: -
cdr3_aa: CASSRAALNTGELFF
cdr3_nt: TGCGCCTCTTCCCGGGCGGCTTTGAACACCGGGGAGCTGTTTTTT

clone_size: many
j_call: TRBJ2-5
v_call: TRBV12-3/TRBV12-4
d_call: TRBD1
cdr3_aa: CASRTGTGGETQYF
cdr3_nt: TGTGCCAGCAGAACCGGGACAGGGGGCGAGACCCAGTACTTC

clone_size: many
j_call: TRBJ2-1
v_call: TRBV20-1
d_call: TRBD2
cdr3_aa: CSATPSGNNEQFF
cdr3_nt: TGCAGTGCTACCCCTAGCGGGAACAATGAGCAGTTCTTC

clone_size: many
j_call: TRBJ1-2
v_call: TRBV20-1
d_call: -
cdr3_aa: CSAARPGSNYGYTF
cdr3_nt: TGCAGTGCTGCCCGACCAGGATCTAACTATGGCTACACCTTC

clone_size: many
j_call: TRBJ2-7
v_call: TRBV7-2
d_call: -
cdr3_aa: CASSLPNSYEQYF
cdr3_nt: TGTGCCAGCAGCTTACCCAACTCGTACGAGCAGTACTTC

clone_size: many
j_call: TRBJ1-1
v_call: TRBV27
d_call: -
cdr3_aa: CASGLLGRLNTEAFF
cdr3_nt: TGTGCCAGCGGACTGTTGGGCAGGCTGAACACTGAAGCTTTCTTT

clone_size: many
j_call: TRBJ2-1
v_call: TRBV7-9
d_call: -
cdr3_aa: CASSSSPFGEQFF
cdr3_nt: TGTGCCAGCAGCTCCTCTCCTTTTGGGGAGCAGTTCTTC

clone_size: many
j_call: TRBJ2-1
v_call: TRBV20-1
d_call: TRBD2
cdr3_aa: CSAPGLAGHNEQFF
cdr3_nt: TGCAGTGCTCCGGGACTAGCGGGCCACAATGAGCAGTTCTTC

clone_size: -
j_call: TRBJ1-1
v_call: TRBV5-1
d_call: -
cdr3_aa: CASSLGQALRNTEAFF
cdr3_nt: TGCGCCAGCAGCTTGGGACAGGCCCTAAGGAACACTGAAGCTTTCTTT

clone_size: many
j_call: TRBJ2-5
v_call: TRBV5-5
d_call: -
cdr3_aa: CASMHGQKETQYF
cdr3_nt: TGTGCCAGCATGCATGGACAGAAAGAGACCCAGTACTTC

clone_size: few
j_call: TRBJ2-7
v_call: TRBV18
d_call: -
cdr3_aa: CASSPPGGYQSYEQYF
cdr3_nt: TGTGCCAGCTCACCTCCAGGCGGGTACCAGTCCTACGAGCAGTACTTC

clone_size: -
j_call: TRBJ1-1
v_call: TRBV6-2/TRBV6-3
d_call: -
cdr3_aa: CASSYSNGRTEAFF
cdr3_nt: TGTGCCAGCAGTTACTCGAACGGGCGCACTGAAGCTTTCTTT

clone_size: many
j_call: TRBJ2-1
v_call: TRBV20-1
d_call: TRBD2
cdr3_aa: CSFREASTLHNEQFF
cdr3_nt: TGCAGCTTCCGGGAGGCCTCCACCCTCCACAATGAGCAGTTCTTC

clone_size: many
j_call: TRBJ2-7
v_call: TRBV7-2
d_call: -
cdr3_aa: CASSLHQRSEQYF
cdr3_nt: TGTGCCAGCAGCTTACATCAGCGATCCGAGCAGTACTTC

clone_size: few
j_call: TRBJ2-3
v_call: TRBV24-1
d_call: -
cdr3_aa: CATGAVTTDTQYF
cdr3_nt: TGTGCCACCGGGGCGGTGACTACAGATACGCAGTATTTT

clone_size: many
j_call: TRBJ2-2
v_call: TRBV9
d_call: -
cdr3_aa: CASSVKAGSDPGELFF
cdr3_nt: TGTGCCAGCAGCGTAAAGGCAGGGTCGGATCCCGGGGAGCTGTTTTTT

clone_size: many
j_call: TRBJ2-1
v_call: TRBV4-3
d_call: -
cdr3_aa: CASTSGSGRSIEQFF
cdr3_nt: TGCGCCAGCACCTCCGGAAGCGGCCGCTCAATAGAGCAGTTCTTC

clone_size: -
j_call: TRBJ2-1
v_call: TRBV4-1
d_call: TRBD2
cdr3_aa: CASSQEPSGSHNEQFF
cdr3_nt: TGCGCCAGCAGCCAAGAGCCTAGCGGGAGCCATAATGAGCAGTTCTTC

clone_size: many
j_call: TRBJ1-6
v_call: TRBV9
d_call: -
cdr3_aa: CASSPDTGTPLHF
cdr3_nt: TGTGCCAGCAGCCCCGATACGGGGACACCCCTCCACTTT

clone_size: many
j_call: TRBJ2-7
v_call: TRBV4-2
d_call: -
cdr3_aa: CASSQGFGSFYEQYF
cdr3_nt: TGTGCCAGCAGCCAAGGCTTCGGCAGCTTTTACGAGCAGTACTTC

clone_size: many
j_call: TRBJ2-7
v_call: TRBV27
d_call: -
cdr3_aa: CASSLYPGNYEQYF
cdr3_nt: TGTGCCAGCAGTTTATACCCGGGTAACTACGAGCAGTACTTC

clone_size: many
j_call: TRBJ2-7
v_call: TRBV4-2
d_call: -
cdr3_aa: CASTGGQSYEQYF
cdr3_nt: TGTGCCAGCACCGGGGGCCAATCCTACGAGCAGTACTTC

clone_size: many
j_call: TRBJ2-4
v_call: TRBV20-1
d_call: -
cdr3_aa: CSALQGFNIQYF
cdr3_nt: TGCAGTGCCCTACAGGGTTTTAACATTCAGTACTTC

clone_size: many
j_call: TRBJ1-4
v_call: TRBV29-1
d_call: -
cdr3_aa: CSVRATNEKLFF
cdr3_nt: TGCAGCGTTAGGGCAACTAATGAAAAACTGTTTTTT

clone_size: few
j_call: TRBJ2-6
v_call: TRBV13
d_call: -
cdr3_aa: CASRRGFGANVLTF
cdr3_nt: TGTGCCAGCAGGCGGGGATTTGGGGCCAACGTCCTGACTTTC

clone_size: -
j_call: TRBJ2-3
v_call: TRBV24-1
d_call: -
cdr3_aa: CATSTSFGNGVTDTQYF
cdr3_nt: -

clone_size: many
j_call: TRBJ1-1
v_call: TRBV4-1
d_call: -
cdr3_aa: CASSLTWAGGTEAFF
cdr3_nt: TGCGCCAGCAGCCTTACGTGGGCCGGCGGCACTGAAGCTTTCTTT

clone_size: many
j_call: TRBJ1-5
v_call: TRBV20-1
d_call: -
cdr3_aa: CSARDLRRLDQPQHF
cdr3_nt: TGCAGTGCTAGAGATCTTAGGCGGCTGGATCAGCCCCAGCATTTT

clone_size: many
j_call: TRBJ1-2
v_call: TRBV5-1
d_call: -
cdr3_aa: CASSLDGMNNYGYTF
cdr3_nt: TGCGCCAGCAGCTTGGACGGAATGAATAACTATGGCTACACCTTC

clone_size: many
j_call: TRBJ2-1
v_call: TRBV29-1
d_call: TRBD2
cdr3_aa: CSVASGRSYNEQFF
cdr3_nt: TGCAGCGTTGCTAGCGGGAGGTCCTACAATGAGCAGTTCTTC

clone_size: many
j_call: TRBJ2-3
v_call: TRBV6-1
d_call: -
cdr3_aa: CASSQGLGNTDTQYF
cdr3_nt: TGTGCCAGCAGCCAGGGACTTGGTAACACAGATACGCAGTATTTT

clone_size: many
j_call: TRBJ2-1
v_call: TRBV28
d_call: TRBD1
cdr3_aa: CASSPGTGQFF
cdr3_nt: TGTGCCAGCAGTCCCGGGACAGGTCAGTTCTTC

clone_size: many
j_call: TRBJ2-5
v_call: TRBV6-5
d_call: TRBD1
cdr3_aa: CASSYPGTGGETQYF
cdr3_nt: TGTGCCAGCAGTTATCCAGGGACAGGGGGCGAGACCCAGTACTTC

clone_size: -
j_call: TRBJ2-7
v_call: TRBV7-2
d_call: -
cdr3_aa: CASTQGHEQYF
cdr3_nt: TGTGCCAGCACTCAGGGGCACGAGCAGTACTTC

clone_size: few
j_call: TRBJ1-5
v_call: TRBV20-1
d_call: -
cdr3_aa: CSARDFTPNQPQHF
cdr3_nt: TGCAGTGCTAGAGATTTTACCCCAAATCAGCCCCAGCATTTT

clone_size: many
j_call: TRBJ2-1
v_call: TRBV5-1
d_call: -
cdr3_aa: CASSLRALLGEQFF
cdr3_nt: TGCGCCAGCAGCTTGAGGGCTCTCCTAGGGGAGCAGTTCTTC

clone_size: many
j_call: TRBJ1-2
v_call: TRBV7-2
d_call: -
cdr3_aa: CASSPQRQLYGYTF
cdr3_nt: TGTGCCAGCAGCCCACAGAGACAACTCTATGGCTACACCTTC

clone_size: -
j_call: TRBJ1-3
v_call: TRBV20-1
d_call: -
cdr3_aa: CSARSDLAGNTIYF
cdr3_nt: TGCAGTGCTCGCTCGGACCTGGCTGGAAACACCATATATTTT